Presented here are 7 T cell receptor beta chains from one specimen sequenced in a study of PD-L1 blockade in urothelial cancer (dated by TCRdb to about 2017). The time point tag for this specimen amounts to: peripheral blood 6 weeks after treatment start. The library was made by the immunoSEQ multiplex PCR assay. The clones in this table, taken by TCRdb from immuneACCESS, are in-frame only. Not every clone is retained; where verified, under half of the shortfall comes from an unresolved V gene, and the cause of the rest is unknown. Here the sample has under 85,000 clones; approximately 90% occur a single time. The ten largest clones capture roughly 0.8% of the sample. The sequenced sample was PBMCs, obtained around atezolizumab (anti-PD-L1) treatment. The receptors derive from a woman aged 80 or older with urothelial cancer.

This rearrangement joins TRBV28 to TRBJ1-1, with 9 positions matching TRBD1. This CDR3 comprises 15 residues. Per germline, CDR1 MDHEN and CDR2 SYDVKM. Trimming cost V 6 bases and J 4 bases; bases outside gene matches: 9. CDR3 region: CASRATGGGTTEAFF. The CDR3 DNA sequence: TGTGCCAGCAGAGCGACAGGGGGAGGTACCACTGAAGCTTTCTTT.

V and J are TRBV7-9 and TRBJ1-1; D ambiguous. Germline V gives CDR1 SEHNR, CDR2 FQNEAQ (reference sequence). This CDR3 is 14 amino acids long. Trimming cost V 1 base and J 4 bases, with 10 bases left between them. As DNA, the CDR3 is TGTGCCAGCAGCTTAGAACAGACGAGCACTGAAGCTTTCTTT. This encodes CASSLEQTSTEAFF.

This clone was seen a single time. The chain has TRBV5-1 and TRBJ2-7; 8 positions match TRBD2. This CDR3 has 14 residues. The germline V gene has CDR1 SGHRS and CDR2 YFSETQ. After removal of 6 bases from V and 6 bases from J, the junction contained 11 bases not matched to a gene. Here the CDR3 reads CASTNFGTSREQYF. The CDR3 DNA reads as TGCGCCAGCACAAATTTCGGGACTAGTCGCGAGCAGTACTTC.

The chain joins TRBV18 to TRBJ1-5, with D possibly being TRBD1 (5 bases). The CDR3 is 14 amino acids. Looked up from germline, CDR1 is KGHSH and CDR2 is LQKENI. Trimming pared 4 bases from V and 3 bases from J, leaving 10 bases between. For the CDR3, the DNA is TGTGCCAGCTCACACGACAGAAACAATCAGCCCCAGCATTTT. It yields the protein CASSHDRNNQPQHF. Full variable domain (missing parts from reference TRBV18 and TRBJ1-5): NAGVMQNPRHLVRRRGQEARLRCSPMKGHSHVYWYRQLPEEGLKFMVYLQKENIIDESGMPKERFSAEFPKEGPSILRIQQVVRGDSAAYFCASSHDRNNQPQHFGDGTRLSIL.

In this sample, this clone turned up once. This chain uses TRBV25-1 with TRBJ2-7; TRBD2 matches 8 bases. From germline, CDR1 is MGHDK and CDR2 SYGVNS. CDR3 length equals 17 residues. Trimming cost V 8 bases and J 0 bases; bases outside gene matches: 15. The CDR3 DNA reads TGTGCCAGCGGCCACGGGGGGGCTAGCGGAGCCTCCTACGAGCAGTACTTC. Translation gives CASGHGGASGASYEQYF.

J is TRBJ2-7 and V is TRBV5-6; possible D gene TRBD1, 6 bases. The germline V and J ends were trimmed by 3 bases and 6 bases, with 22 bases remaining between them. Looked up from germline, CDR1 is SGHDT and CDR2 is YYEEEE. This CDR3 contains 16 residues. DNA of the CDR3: TGTGCCAGCAGCTCACCACAATTAGGGGGAGTAGGCGAGCAGTACTTC. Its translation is CASSSPQLGGVGEQYF.

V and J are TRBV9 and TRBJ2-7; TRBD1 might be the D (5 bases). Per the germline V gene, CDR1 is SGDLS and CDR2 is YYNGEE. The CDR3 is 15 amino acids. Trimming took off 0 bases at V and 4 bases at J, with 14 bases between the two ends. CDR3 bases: TGTGCCAGCAGCGTAGCGGACGGACAACCATACGAGCAGTACTTC. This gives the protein CASSVADGQPYEQYF.